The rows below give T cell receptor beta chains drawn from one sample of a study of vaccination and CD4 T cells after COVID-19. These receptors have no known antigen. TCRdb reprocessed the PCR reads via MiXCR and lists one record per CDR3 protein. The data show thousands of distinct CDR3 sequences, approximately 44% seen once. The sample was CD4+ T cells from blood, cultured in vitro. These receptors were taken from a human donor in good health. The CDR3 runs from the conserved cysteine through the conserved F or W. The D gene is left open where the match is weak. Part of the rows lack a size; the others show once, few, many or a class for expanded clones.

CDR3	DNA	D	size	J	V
CAWSVGRVDNQPQHF	TGTGCCTGGAGTGTAGGCAGGGTCGACAATCAGCCCCAGCATTTT	-	-	TRBJ1-5	TRBV30
CSAGDGSSRALHF	TGCAGTGCTGGGGACGGAAGCAGTAGGGCCCTCCACTTT	-	few	TRBJ1-6	TRBV20-1
CASQGDNYGYTF	TGTGCCAGCCAAGGGGACAACTATGGCTACACCTTC	-	few	TRBJ1-2	TRBV19
CASSTSGGASGELFF	TGTGCCAGCAGCACTAGCGGGGGGGCTTCTGGGGAGCTGTTTTTT	TRBD2	once	TRBJ2-2	TRBV7-3
CASSSQTGTGETYEQYF	TGTGCCAGCAGCTCTCAAACCGGGACAGGGGAAACCTACGAGCAGTACTTC	TRBD1	-	TRBJ2-7	TRBV7-9
CASSKGTGELYYGYTF	TGTGCCAGTAGTAAAGGGACAGGGGAGCTTTACTATGGCTACACCTTC	TRBD1	-	TRBJ1-2	TRBV19
CATSSEGSRTDTQYF	TGTGCCACCAGCAGCGAGGGTAGCCGCACAGATACGCAGTATTTT	-	few	TRBJ2-3	TRBV15
CASSYKGDQPQHF	TGTGCCAGCAGTTATAAGGGAGATCAGCCCCAGCATTTT	-	few	TRBJ1-5	TRBV6-5
CAWTRDPTENYGYTF	TGTGCCTGGACCCGAGACCCAACAGAGAACTATGGCTACACCTTC	-	-	TRBJ1-2	TRBV30
CASSLTAGQVRAFF	TGTGCCAGCAGCTTAACCGCCGGACAGGTTCGAGCTTTCTTT	TRBD1	-	TRBJ1-1	TRBV7-3
CASSSGHTEAFF	TGTGCCAGCAGTTCAGGCCACACTGAAGCTTTCTTT	-	few	TRBJ1-1	TRBV28
CASSLEGGTEAFF	TGTGCCAGCAGCTTAGAGGGCGGGACTGAAGCTTTCTTT	-	few	TRBJ1-1	TRBV7-9
CASRTGGSSYEQYF	TGTGCCAGCAGGACCGGGGGGAGCTCCTACGAGCAGTACTTC	-	few	TRBJ2-7	TRBV21-1
CASSTNSPLHF	TGTGCCAGCAGTACTAATTCACCCCTCCACTTT	-	few	TRBJ1-6	TRBV6-1
CASSLGSEYEAFF	TGTGCCAGCAGCTTAGGGTCAGAATATGAAGCTTTCTTT	-	once	TRBJ1-1	TRBV7-9
CASSLGGVNTGELFF	TGCGCCAGCAGCTTGGGGGGGGTGAACACCGGGGAGCTGTTTTTT	-	-	TRBJ2-2	TRBV5-1
CASRVGELQPQHF	TGTGCCAGTAGGGTTGGGGAGTTGCAGCCCCAGCATTTT	-	-	TRBJ1-5	TRBV19
CASSLGAANTEAFF	TGTGCCAGCAGCTTAGGGGCGGCGAACACTGAAGCTTTCTTT	-	-	TRBJ1-1	TRBV7-9
CAGTRGNTGELFF	TGTGCCGGTACAAGGGGAAACACCGGGGAGCTGTTTTTT	-	few	TRBJ2-2	TRBV7-6
CSVAETEAFF	TGCAGCGTTGCAGAGACTGAAGCTTTCTTT	-	medium-sized	TRBJ1-1	TRBV29-1